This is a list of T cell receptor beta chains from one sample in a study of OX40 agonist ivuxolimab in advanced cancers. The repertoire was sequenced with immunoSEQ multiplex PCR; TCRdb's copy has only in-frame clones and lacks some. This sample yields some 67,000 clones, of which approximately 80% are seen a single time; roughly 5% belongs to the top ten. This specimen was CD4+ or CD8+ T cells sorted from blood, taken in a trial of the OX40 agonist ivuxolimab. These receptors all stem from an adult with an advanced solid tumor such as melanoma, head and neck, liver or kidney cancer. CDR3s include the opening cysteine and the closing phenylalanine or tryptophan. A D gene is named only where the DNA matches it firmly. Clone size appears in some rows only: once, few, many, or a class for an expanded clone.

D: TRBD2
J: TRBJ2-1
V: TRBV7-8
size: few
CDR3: CASSLDASGNEQFF
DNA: TGTGCCAGCAGCTTGGACGCTAGCGGTAATGAGCAGTTCTTC

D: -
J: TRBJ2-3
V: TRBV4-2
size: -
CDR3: CASGRLEGEADTQYF
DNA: TGTGCCAGCGGCCGTTTGGAGGGGGAAGCAGATACGCAGTATTTT

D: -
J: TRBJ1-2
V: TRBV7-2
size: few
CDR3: CASSSQGPNYGYTF
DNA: TGTGCCAGCAGCTCGCAGGGGCCCAACTATGGCTACACCTTC

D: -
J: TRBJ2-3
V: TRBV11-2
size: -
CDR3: CASSLLGLTDTDTQYF
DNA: TGTGCCAGCAGCCTCCTGGGACTTACGGACACAGATACGCAGTATTTT

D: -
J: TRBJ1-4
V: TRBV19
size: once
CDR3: CASSGRTATNEKLFF
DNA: TGTGCCAGTAGTGGAAGGACAGCAACTAATGAAAAACTGTTTTTT

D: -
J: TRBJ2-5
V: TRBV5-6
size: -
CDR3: CASSFQDQETQYF
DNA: TGTGCCAGCAGCTTTCAAGACCAAGAGACCCAGTACTTC

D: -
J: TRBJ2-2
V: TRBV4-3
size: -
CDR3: CASSQDTGNTGELFF
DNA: TGCGCCAGCAGCCAAGATACAGGGAACACCGGGGAGCTGTTTTTT

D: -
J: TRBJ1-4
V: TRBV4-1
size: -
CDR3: CASTPQGREKLFF
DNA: TGCGCCAGCACCCCCCAGGGGAGGGAAAAACTGTTTTTT

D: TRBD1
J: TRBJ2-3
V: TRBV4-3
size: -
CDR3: CASSKGQGQADTQYF
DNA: TGCGCCAGCAGCAAAGGGCAGGGACAGGCAGATACGCAGTATTTT

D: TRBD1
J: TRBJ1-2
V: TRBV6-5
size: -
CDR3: CASSYLTGNYGYTF
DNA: TGTGCCAGCAGTTACTTGACAGGGAACTATGGCTACACCTTC

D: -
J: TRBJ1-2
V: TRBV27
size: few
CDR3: CASRPDLTNLGYGYTF
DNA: TGTGCCAGCAGGCCAGATTTGACGAACCTGGGCTATGGCTACACCTTC

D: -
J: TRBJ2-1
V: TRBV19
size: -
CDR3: CASSIEFGGRYNEQFF
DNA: TGTGCCAGTAGTATAGAATTCGGTGGGAGGTACAATGAGCAGTTCTTC

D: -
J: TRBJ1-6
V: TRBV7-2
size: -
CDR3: CATTRGGPINSPLHF
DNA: TGTGCCACCACCCGAGGGGGACCGATTAATTCACCCCTCCACTTT

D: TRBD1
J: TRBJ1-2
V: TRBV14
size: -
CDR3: CASSQGTGDENGYTF
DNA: TGTGCCAGCAGCCAAGGGACAGGGGACGAGAATGGCTACACCTTC

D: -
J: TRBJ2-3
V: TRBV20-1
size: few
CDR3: CSGKADETQYF
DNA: TGCAGTGGCAAAGCAGACGAGACGCAGTATTTT

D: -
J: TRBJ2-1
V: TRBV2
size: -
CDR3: CASSDRGTNEQFF
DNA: TGTGCCAGCAGTGATCGGGGGACCAATGAGCAGTTCTTC

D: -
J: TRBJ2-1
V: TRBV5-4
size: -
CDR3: CASSSGGSLGNEQFF
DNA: TGTGCCAGCAGCTCCGGCGGTTCTCTCGGGAATGAGCAGTTCTTC

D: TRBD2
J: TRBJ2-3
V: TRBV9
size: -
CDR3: CASSEELAGRTDTQYF
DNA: TGTGCCAGCAGCGAGGAACTAGCGGGAAGGACAGATACGCAGTATTTT

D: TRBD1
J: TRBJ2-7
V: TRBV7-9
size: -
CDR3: CASSWDREVFSYEQYF
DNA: TGTGCCAGCAGTTGGGACAGGGAAGTCTTCTCCTACGAGCAGTACTTC

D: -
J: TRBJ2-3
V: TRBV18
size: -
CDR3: CASSPARSTDTQYF
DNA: TGTGCCAGCTCACCGGCGAGAAGCACAGATACGCAGTATTTT

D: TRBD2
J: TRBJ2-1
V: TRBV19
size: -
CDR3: CASSISQGTSILF
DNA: TGTGCCAGTAGTATCTCTCAAGGGACTAGTATCCTCTTC

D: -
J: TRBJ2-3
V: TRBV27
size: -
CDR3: CASSPSRDTQYF
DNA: TGTGCCAGCAGTCCCAGCCGAGATACGCAGTATTTT

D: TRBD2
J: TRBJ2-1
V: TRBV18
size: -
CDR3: CASSSSSGGPYNEQFF
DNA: TGTGCCAGCTCATCAAGTAGCGGGGGACCCTACAATGAGCAGTTCTTC

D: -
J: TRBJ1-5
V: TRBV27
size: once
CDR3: CASSFTGQQPQHF
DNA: TGTGCCAGCAGTTTCACAGGGCAACAGCCCCAGCATTTT

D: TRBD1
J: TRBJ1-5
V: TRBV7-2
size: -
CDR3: CASSQGAGTARDQPQHF
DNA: TGTGCCAGCAGCCAAGGCGCCGGGACAGCGAGGGATCAGCCCCAGCATTTT

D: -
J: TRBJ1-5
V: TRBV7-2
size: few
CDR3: CASREGIYSNQPQHF
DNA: TGTGCCAGCAGAGAAGGGATTTATAGCAATCAGCCCCAGCATTTT

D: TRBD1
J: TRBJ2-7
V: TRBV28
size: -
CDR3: CASSFQGARYEQYF
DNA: TGTGCCAGCAGTTTTCAGGGGGCGAGGTACGAGCAGTACTTC

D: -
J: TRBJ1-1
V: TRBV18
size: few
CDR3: CASQTGMNTEAFF
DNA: TGTGCCAGCCAAACAGGCATGAACACTGAAGCTTTCTTT

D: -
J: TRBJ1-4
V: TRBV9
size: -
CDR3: CASSVEVVPRNEKLFF
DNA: TGTGCCAGCAGCGTAGAGGTAGTTCCTCGTAATGAAAAACTGTTTTTT

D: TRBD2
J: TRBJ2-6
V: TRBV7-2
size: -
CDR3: CASSLGGLAGRDVLTF
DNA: TGTGCCAGCAGCTTAGGGGGACTAGCGGGCAGAGACGTCCTGACTTTC